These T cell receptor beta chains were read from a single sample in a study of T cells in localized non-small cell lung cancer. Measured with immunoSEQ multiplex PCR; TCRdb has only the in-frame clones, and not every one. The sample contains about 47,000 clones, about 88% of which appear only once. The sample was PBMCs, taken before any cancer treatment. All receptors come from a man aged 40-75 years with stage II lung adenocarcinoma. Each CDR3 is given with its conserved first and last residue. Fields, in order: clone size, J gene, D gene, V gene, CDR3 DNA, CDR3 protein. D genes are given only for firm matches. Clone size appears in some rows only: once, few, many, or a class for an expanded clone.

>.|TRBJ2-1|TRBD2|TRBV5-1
TGCGCCAGCAGCCGGGGAGGGAGGGAAGCCTACAATGAGCAGTTCTTC
CASSRGGREAYNEQFF
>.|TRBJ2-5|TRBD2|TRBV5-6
TGTGCCAGCAGCTTCCAGCGGGGGGGCCGGGAGACCCAGTACTTC
CASSFQRGGRETQYF
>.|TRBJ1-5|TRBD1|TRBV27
TGTGCCAGCGGGGGACAGCCCAAACAGCCCCAGCATTTT
CASGGQPKQPQHF
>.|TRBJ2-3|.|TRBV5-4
TGTGCCAGCAGCTTGGCCTTTGGTAGCGAAGAGACAGATACGCAGTATTTT
CASSLAFGSEETDTQYF
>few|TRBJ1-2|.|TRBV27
TGTGCCAGCAGTTCCGGCTATGGCTACACCTTC
CASSSGYGYTF
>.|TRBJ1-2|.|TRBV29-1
TGCAGCGCCCTGGACGGGGGGGGCTACACCTTC
CSALDGGGYTF
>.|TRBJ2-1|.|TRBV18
TGTGCCAGCTCGCCGAGGAGGGGGAGCTCCTACAATGAGCAGTTCTTC
CASSPRRGSSYNEQFF
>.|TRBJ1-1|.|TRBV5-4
TGTGCCAGCAGCTTGGAAAACTCACGAAACACTGAAGCTTTCTTT
CASSLENSRNTEAFF
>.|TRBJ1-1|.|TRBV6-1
TGTGCCAGCAGCCAAGAGGGGGTCCCGAACACTGAAGCTTTCTTT
CASSQEGVPNTEAFF
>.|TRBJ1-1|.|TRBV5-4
TGTGCCAGCAGCTCATCCTCAAAACGAACTGAAGCTTTCTTT
CASSSSSKRTEAFF
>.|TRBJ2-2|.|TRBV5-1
TGCGCCAGCAGCTCCCTACAGGGAAGAGGGGAGCTGTTTTTT
CASSSLQGRGELFF
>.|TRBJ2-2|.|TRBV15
TGTGCCACCAGCAGGGACTCAGAACCCACCGGGGAGCTGTTTTTT
CATSRDSEPTGELFF
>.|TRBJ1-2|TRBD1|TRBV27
TGTGCCAGCAGTTTATCGGGACAGGGGGCCGCAAACTATGGCTACACCTTC
CASSLSGQGAANYGYTF
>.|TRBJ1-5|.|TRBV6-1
TGTGCCAGCAGTGAAATTCAGGGTCAGCCCCAGCATTTT
CASSEIQGQPQHF
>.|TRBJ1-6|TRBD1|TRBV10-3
TGTGCCATCAGTGAAGGGGGCCCTTCACCCCTCCACTTT
CAISEGGPSPLHF
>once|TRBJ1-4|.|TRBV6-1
TGTGCCAGCGATTCGGTTGAAAAACTGTTTTTT
CASDSVEKLFF
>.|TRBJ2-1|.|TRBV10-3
TGTGCCATCAGTCAGGACAGCTCCTACAATGAGCAGTTCTTC
CAISQDSSYNEQFF
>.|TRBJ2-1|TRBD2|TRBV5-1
TGCGCCAGCAGCCCGCCGGGACTAGCGGTGAATGAGCAGTTCTTC
CASSPPGLAVNEQFF
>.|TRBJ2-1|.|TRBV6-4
TGTGCCAGCAGCGCGAGTCCCGGGACGGATATTTTTGAGCAGTTCTTC
CASSASPGTDIFEQFF
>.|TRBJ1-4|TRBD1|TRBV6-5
TGTGCCAGCAGTCCCTACAGGGGGCAAAATGAAAAACTGTTTTTT
CASSPYRGQNEKLFF
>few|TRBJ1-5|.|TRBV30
TGTGCCTGGAGAGATAAGGGCAATCAGCCCCAGCATTTT
CAWRDKGNQPQHF
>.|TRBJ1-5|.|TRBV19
TGTGCCAGTAGGGTCGGAAGGGATCTCAATCAGCCCCAGCATTTT
CASRVGRDLNQPQHF
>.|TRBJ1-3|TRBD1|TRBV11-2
TGTGCCAGCAGCTCGATATCGCAGGGGGCCTCAGGAAACACCATATATTTT
CASSSISQGASGNTIYF
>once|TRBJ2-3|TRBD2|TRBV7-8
TGTGCCAGCAGCTTATTGCCCCGACTAGCGGGGGGGAGGGGGCCCACAGATACGCAGTATTTT
CASSLLPRLAGGRGPTDTQYF
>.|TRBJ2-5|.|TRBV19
TGTGCCAGTAGTATATCCCATGGTGAGACCCAGTACTTC
CASSISHGETQYF
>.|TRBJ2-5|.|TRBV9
TGTGCCAGCAGTGGGGGGCCCGGGGAGACCCAGTACTTC
CASSGGPGETQYF
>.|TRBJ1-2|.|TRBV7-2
TGTGCCAGCAGCTTAGGGAAGGACTATGGCTACACCTTC
CASSLGKDYGYTF
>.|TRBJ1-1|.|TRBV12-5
TGTGCTAGTGGTTTGGTCCGAGACACTGAAGCTTTCTTT
CASGLVRDTEAFF
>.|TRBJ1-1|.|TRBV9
TGTGCCAGCAGCGTTGGACAAAGGAACACTGAAGCTTTCTTT
CASSVGQRNTEAFF
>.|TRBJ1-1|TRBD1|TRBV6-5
TGTGCCAGCAGGTACAGGGGGGCGGTAGCGGCCACTGAAGCTTTCTTT
CASRYRGAVAATEAFF
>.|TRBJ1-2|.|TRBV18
TGTGCCAGCTCACCGCCCCCAGGAGCCACTAACTATGGCTACACCTTC
CASSPPPGATNYGYTF
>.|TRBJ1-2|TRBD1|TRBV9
TGTGCCAGCAGCTTACAAGACAGGGGTGGCTACACCTTC
CASSLQDRGGYTF
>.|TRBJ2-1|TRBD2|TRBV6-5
TGTGCCAGCAGTTACTCTCTAGCGGGGGTCAATGAGCAGTTCTTC
CASSYSLAGVNEQFF
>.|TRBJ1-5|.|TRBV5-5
TGTGCCAGCAGCTTGGCAAGTGAGTCAGGGTTCCATCGGCCCCAGCATTTT
CASSLASESGFHRPQHF
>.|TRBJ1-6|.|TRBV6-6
TGTGCCAGCAGTCCCCGTCACAATTCACCCCTCCACTTT
CASSPRHNSPLHF
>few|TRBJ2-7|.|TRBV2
TGTGCCAGCATCGGGACCCGCCGCATTGTCGAGCAGTACTTC
CASIGTRRIVEQYF
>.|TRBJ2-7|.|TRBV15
TGTGCCACCAGCAGAGAAGGCTACGAGCAGTACTTC
CATSREGYEQYF
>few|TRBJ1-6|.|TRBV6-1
TGTGCCAGCAGTGCCTCGTCGAATAATTCACCCCTCCACTTT
CASSASSNNSPLHF
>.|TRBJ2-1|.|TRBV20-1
TGCGCCGGGACTTCTTACAATGAGCAGTTCTTC
CAGTSYNEQFF
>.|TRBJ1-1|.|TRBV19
TGTGCCAGTAGTATAGACACGAGGAACACTGAAGCTTTCTTT
CASSIDTRNTEAFF
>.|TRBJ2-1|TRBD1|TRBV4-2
TGTGCCAGCAGCCAAGGGACAGGGCTTGGCAATGAGCAGTTCTTC
CASSQGTGLGNEQFF
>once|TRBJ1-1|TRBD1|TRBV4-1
TGCGCCAGCAGCCAAGGACAGGGGGCGGCCGATAACACTGAAGCTTTCTTT
CASSQGQGAADNTEAFF
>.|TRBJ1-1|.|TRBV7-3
TGTGCCAGCAGCTTGACAGGGAACACTGAAGCTTTCTTT
CASSLTGNTEAFF
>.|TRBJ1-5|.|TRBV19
TGTGCCAGTCGTACGCTCCAGGGTAAGCGCAATCAGCCCCAGCATTTT
CASRTLQGKRNQPQHF
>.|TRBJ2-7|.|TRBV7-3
TGTGCCAGCAGCTCTGGGCAGTCCTACGAGCAGTACTTC
CASSSGQSYEQYF
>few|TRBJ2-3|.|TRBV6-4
TGTGCCAGCAGGGAGCGGGGGACAGGCACAGATACGCAGTATTTT
CASRERGTGTDTQYF
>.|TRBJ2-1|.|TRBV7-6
TGTGCCAGCAGCTTACTCTCTCTTGTCGATGAGCAGTTCTTC
CASSLLSLVDEQFF
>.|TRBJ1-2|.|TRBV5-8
TGTGCCAGCAGCTTACCGGGAAGGGGGTCTGGCTACACCTTC
CASSLPGRGSGYTF
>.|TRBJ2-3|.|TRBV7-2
TGTGCCAGCAGCTTTGGGGGCTCCCGTAGCACAGATACGCAGTATTTT
CASSFGGSRSTDTQYF